The 5 T cell receptor beta chains in this list originate from one sample, sequenced in a study of a mutant IDH1 vaccine in newly diagnosed glioma. Antigens of these TCRs are unknown. Here immunoSEQ multiplex PCR was the method, and the copy in TCRdb shows in-frame clones only, minus some. The table records approximately 61,000 clones, 75% to 90% of them present only once. Time point indicated: week 11, during vaccination. It was 300 ug of mutant IDH1 20-mer peptide that made up each vaccine dose, given with topical imiquimod. The specimen was PBMCs, collected from a glioma patient whose treatment included an IDH1 peptide vaccine. The receptors were gathered from a middle-aged man with glioma.

This sequence joins TRBV7-9 and TRBJ2-7; a weak D match, TRBD2 (7 bases). The CDR3 is made up of 14 amino acids. The germline V gene has CDR1 SEHNR and CDR2 FQNEAQ (reference sequence). V shed 3 bases and J shed 4 bases, with 13 bases lying between them. CDR3 sequence: CASSFTGGVYEQYF. CDR3 DNA: TGTGCCAGCAGCTTTACGGGGGGCGTTTACGAGCAGTACTTC.

This chain links TRBV28 with TRBJ1-2; weak D call: TRBD1 (5 bases). CDR1 MDHEN and CDR2 SYDVKM come from the germline V gene. The CDR3 loop spans 14 amino acids. Trimming took 1 base from V and 4 from J, leaving 10 bases between them. CDR3 amino acids: CASSLLQESYGYTF. Here the CDR3 DNA reads TGTGCCAGCAGTTTATTACAGGAGTCCTATGGCTACACCTTC.

V usage is TRBV6-1 and J usage is TRBJ1-5; 8 bases align to TRBD1. The CDR3 has 14 amino acids. Losses at the gene ends were 6 bases for V and 2 bases for J; bases not matched to a gene: 3. The germline V gene has CDR1 MNHNS and CDR2 SASEGT. CDR3: CASRDRVGNQPQHF. As DNA, the CDR3 is TGTGCCAGCAGGGACAGGGTTGGCAATCAGCCCCAGCATTTT.

This chain uses TRBV18 with TRBJ2-7, with D uncertain. Deletions cut 0 bases from V and 2 bases from J, with 8 bases between. The CDR3 covers 14 residues. Germline V CDR1 and CDR2: KGHSH, LQKENI. CDR3 loop: CASSPPPDPYEQYF. CDR3 nucleotide sequence: TGTGCCAGCTCACCACCGCCAGACCCCTACGAGCAGTACTTC.

The chain uses TRBV15 and TRBJ1-2; possible D gene TRBD1, 6 bases. V lost 1 base to trimming and J lost 8 bases, with 8 bases between them. The CDR3 is 12 amino acids. The germline gives CDR1 LNHNV, CDR2 YYDKDF (reference sequence). The CDR3, as DNA: TGTGCCACCAGCAGAGCAGACAGGGGCTACACCTTC. This translates into CATSRADRGYTF.